This T cell receptor (beta chain) stems from a study of T cell changes during pregnancy in multiple sclerosis. Assay used: immunoSEQ multiplex PCR; TCRdb lists only in-frame clones, some missing. The sample has about 39,000 clones, 80% to 90% seen once. Trimming left V 10 bases short and J 6 bases short, with 14 bases between. The CDR3 totals 12 residues. From germline, CDR1 is SGHAT and CDR2 FQNNGV. This clonotype originated in a female donor with multiple sclerosis, enrolled in a pregnancy study. This rearrangement joins TRBV11-2 to TRBJ2-3; D remains ambiguous. The sample here was CD4+ T cells from peripheral blood mononuclear cells, taken before pregnancy. Written as DNA, the CDR3 is TGTGCCACCCGGTTTCTCGGTGATACGCAGTATTTT. As protein: CATRFLGDTQYF.